The sequence of this T cell receptor beta chain was determined in a study of blood T cell repertoires in COVID-19. Study-level information: COVID-19 samples from acute and convalescent phases originated in the United States, Italy and Spain. Nucleic acid was either cDNA or gDNA, and it came from T cells, B-cell-depleted T cells, or PBMCs.

Germline V gene sequence: CDR1 SGHDN, CDR2 FVKESK. The CDR3 has 14 amino acids. Trimming stripped 3 bases from V and 1 base from J, with 9 bases between. In the original analysis: Estimation of nucleated cell counts was performed using reference gene primer amplification. TCRdb's copy holds only in-frame clones and misses some; the assay was immunoSEQ multiplex PCR. V and J calls and clone size follow that table, whereas D and trimming were derived from the DNA. The data contain 150,000 to 200,000 clones, about 82% of them singletons. There are a few counts of this clone. The chain carries TRBV14 and TRBJ1-1; no clear D. Material for sequencing was peripheral blood. The clonotype originates from a man between 65 and 80 years old with active or convalescent COVID-19. The CDR3 DNA is TGTGCCAGCAGCCAGGGGAGGAAGAACACTGAAGCTTTCTTT. The encoded protein is CASSQGRKNTEAFF.